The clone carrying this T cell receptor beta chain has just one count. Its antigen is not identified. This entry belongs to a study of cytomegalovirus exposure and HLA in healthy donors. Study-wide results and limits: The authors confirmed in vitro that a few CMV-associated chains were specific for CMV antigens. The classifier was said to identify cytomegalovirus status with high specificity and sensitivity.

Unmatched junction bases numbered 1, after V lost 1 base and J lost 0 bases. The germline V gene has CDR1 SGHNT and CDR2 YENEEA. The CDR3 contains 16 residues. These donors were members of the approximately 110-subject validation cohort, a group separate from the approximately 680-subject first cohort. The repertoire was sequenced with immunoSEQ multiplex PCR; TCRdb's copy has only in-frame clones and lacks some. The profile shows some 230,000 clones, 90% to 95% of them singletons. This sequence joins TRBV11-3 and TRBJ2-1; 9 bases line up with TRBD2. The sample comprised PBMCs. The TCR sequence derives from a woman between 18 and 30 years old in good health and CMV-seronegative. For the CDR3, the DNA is TGTGCCAGCAGCTTAGCACTAGCGGGCTCCTACAATGAGCAGTTCTTC. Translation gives CASSLALAGSYNEQFF.